This TCR beta chain was sequenced during a study of blood T cells in healthy people across ages. The use of a sample-barcoded 5' primer and a J-beta primer mix characterized a second PCR of about 6 to 12 cycles. TCRdb called the 5' RACE reads again in MiXCR, with one record for every CDR3 protein. The repertoire has about 730,000 distinct CDR3 sequences, roughly two fifths of them found once; the top ten carry 20% to 25%. The sequenced sample was blood. The source is an older woman in good health.

This chain's CDR3 is CASSELSVMNTEAFF. CDR3 nucleotide sequence: TGTGCCAGCAGTGAATTATCAGTTATGAACACTGAAGCTTTCTTT. This chain joins TRBV25-1 and TRBJ1-1, with D hard to call. The CDR3 has 15 residues. V shed 1 base and J shed 0 bases, with 9 bases lying between them. CDR1 is MGHDK and CDR2 is SYGVNS in the germline V gene.